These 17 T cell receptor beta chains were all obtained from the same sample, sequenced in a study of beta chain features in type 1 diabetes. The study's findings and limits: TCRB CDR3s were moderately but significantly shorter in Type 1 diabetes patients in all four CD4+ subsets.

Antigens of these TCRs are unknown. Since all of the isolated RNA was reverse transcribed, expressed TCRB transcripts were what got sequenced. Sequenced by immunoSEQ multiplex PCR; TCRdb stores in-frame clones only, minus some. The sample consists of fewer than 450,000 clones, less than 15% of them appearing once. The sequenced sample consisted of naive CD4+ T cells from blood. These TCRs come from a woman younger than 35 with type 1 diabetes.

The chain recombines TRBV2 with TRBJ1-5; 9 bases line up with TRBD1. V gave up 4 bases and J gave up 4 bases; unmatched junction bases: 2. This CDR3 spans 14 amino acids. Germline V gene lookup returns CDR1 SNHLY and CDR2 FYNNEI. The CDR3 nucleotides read TGTGCCAGCAGTGCGACAGGGGGTAATCAGCCCCAGCATTTT. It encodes CASSATGGNQPQHF.

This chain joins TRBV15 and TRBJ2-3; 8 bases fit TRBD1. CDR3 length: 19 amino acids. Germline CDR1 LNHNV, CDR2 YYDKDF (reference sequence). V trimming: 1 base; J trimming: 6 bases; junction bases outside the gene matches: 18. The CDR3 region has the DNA TGTGCCACCAGCAGAGGTCTAACCGCTCGCGACAGGGGCTGGGATACGCAGTATTTT. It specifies CATSRGLTARDRGWDTQYF.

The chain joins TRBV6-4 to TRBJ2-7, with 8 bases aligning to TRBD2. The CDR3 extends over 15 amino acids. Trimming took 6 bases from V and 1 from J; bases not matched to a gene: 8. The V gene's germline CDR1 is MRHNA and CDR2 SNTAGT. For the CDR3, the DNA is TGTGCCAGCAGAGCGGGGGTTAGGGCATCCTACGAGCAGTACTTC. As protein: CASRAGVRASYEQYF.

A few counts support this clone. CDR3 region: CASSSGLAGALGTDTQYF. In DNA, the CDR3 is TGCGCCAGCAGCTCCGGACTAGCGGGAGCGTTGGGGACAGATACGCAGTATTTT. The genes are TRBV5-1 and TRBJ2-3, with 13 bases lining up with TRBD2. This CDR3 has 18 residues. The trim removed 3 bases at V and 3 bases at J, leaving 10 bases unmatched. Germline CDR1 SGHRS, CDR2 YFSETQ.

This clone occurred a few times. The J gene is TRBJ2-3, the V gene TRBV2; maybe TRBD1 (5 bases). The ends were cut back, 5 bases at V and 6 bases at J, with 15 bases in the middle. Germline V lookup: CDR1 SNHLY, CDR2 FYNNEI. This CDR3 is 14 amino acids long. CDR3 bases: TGTGCCAGCAGTCTCAGGGTATGGAGTGATACGCAGTATTTT. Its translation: CASSLRVWSDTQYF.

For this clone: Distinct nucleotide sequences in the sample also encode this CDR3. The CDR3 region is CSVGGGDYGYTF. CDR3 DNA: TGCAGCGTTGGGGGGGGAGACTATGGCTACACCTTC. This sequence joins TRBV29-1 and TRBJ1-2; the D gene is possibly TRBD1 (5 bases). Germline V gene sequence: CDR1 SQVTM, CDR2 ANQGSEA. Deletions cut 4 bases from V and 3 bases from J, with 9 bases between. The CDR3 totals 12 residues.

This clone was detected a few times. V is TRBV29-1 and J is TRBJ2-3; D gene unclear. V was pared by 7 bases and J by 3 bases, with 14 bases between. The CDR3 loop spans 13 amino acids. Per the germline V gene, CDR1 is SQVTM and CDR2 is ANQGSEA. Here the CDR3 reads CSGRWFGTDTQYF. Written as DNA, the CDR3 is TGCAGCGGGCGGTGGTTCGGGACAGATACGCAGTATTTT.

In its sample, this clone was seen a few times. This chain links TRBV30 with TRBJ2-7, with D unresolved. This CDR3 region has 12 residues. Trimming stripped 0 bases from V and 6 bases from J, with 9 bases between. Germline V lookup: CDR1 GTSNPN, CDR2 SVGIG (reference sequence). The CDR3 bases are TGTGCCTGGAGTGTACCGCGCGGCGAGCAGTACTTC. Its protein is CAWSVPRGEQYF.

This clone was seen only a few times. CDR3 nucleotides: TGTGCCAGCAGGCTGGCACCGGGACTAGCGGGGCACAATGAGCAGTTCTTC. This sequence encodes CASRLAPGLAGHNEQFF. This chain connects TRBV11-2 to TRBJ2-1, with 13 bases matching TRBD2. Germline CDR1 SGHAT, CDR2 FQNNGV. The CDR3 covers 17 residues. Trimming removed 6 bases from V and 5 bases from J; junction bases left unmatched: 10.

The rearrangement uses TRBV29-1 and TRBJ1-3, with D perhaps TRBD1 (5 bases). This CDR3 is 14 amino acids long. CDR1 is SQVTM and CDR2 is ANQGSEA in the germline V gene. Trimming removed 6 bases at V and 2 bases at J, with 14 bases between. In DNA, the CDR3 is TGCAGCGTCGGAGGGGATCACGCTGGAAACACCATATATTTT. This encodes CSVGGDHAGNTIYF.

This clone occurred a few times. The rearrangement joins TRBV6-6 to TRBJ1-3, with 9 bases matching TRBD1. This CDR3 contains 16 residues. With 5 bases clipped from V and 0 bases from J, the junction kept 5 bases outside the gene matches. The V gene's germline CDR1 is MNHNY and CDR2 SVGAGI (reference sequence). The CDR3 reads CASSLGQGLSGNTIYF. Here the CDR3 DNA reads TGTGCCAGCAGTCTAGGACAGGGGCTCTCTGGAAACACCATATATTTT.

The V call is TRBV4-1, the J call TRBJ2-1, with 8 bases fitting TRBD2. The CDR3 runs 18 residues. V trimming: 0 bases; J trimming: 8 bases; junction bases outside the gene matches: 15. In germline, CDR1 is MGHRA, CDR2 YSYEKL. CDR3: CASSQDPTLSGRGDEQFF. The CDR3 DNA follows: TGCGCCAGCAGCCAAGACCCCACCCTGAGCGGGAGAGGAGATGAGCAGTTCTTC.

The chain's CDR3 is CASSLTGTSARNEQFF. The DNA for the CDR3 is TGTGCCAGCTCACTTACCGGGACTAGTGCGAGGAATGAGCAGTTCTTC. The chain carries TRBV18 and TRBJ2-1; 8 bases align to TRBD2. The trim removed 4 bases at V and 7 bases at J, leaving 12 bases unmatched. Per the germline V gene, CDR1 is KGHSH and CDR2 is LQKENI. The CDR3 is 16 amino acids. The variable domain in full, completed from reference TRBV18 and TRBJ2-1, reads NAGVMQNPRHLVRRRGQEARLRCSPMKGHSHVYWYRQLPEEGLKFMVYLQKENIIDESGMPKERFSAEFPKEGPSILRIQQVVRGDSAAYFCASSLTGTSARNEQFFGPGTRLTVL.

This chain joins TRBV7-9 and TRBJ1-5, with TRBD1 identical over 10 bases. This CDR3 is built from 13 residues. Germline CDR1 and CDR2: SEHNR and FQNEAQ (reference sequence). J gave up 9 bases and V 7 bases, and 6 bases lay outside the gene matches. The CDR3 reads CASTRDRGSPQHF. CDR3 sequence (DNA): TGTGCCAGCACCCGGGACAGGGGATCGCCCCAGCATTTT.

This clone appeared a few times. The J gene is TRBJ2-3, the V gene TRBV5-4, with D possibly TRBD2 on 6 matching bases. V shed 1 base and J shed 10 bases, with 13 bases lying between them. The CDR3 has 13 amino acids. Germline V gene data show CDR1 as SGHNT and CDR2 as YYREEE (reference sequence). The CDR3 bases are TGTGCCAGCAGCTTGAGTGCCGGGAGTTCGCAGTATTTT. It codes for CASSLSAGSSQYF.

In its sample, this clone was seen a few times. The CDR3 nucleotides are TGTGCCAGCAGTTCACAGGGGGCTTGGGGCTACACCTTC. Protein: CASSSQGAWGYTF. The rearrangement uses TRBV6-5 and TRBJ1-2; 9 bases agree with TRBD1. This CDR3 is built from 13 residues. V shed 4 bases and J 8 bases; nucleotides not matched to a gene: 5. Germline V CDR1 and CDR2: MNHEY, SVGAGI.

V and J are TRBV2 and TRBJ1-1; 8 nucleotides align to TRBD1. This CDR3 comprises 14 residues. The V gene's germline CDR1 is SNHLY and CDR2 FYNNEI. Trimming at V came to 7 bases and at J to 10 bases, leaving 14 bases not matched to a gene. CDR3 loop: CASKRDRGAVVAFF. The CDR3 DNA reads TGTGCCAGCAAGCGTGACAGGGGAGCTGTGGTAGCTTTCTTT.